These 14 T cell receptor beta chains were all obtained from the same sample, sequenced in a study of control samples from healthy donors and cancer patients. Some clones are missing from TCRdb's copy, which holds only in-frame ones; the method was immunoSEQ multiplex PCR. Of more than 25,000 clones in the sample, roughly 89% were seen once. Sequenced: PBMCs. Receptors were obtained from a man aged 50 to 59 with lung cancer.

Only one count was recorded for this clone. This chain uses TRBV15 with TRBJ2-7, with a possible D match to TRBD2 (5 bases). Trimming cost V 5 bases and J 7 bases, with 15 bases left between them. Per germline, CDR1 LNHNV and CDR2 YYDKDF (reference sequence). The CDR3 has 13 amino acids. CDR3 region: CATSRGVLGEQYF. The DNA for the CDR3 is TGTGCCACCAGCCGGGGAGTTTTGGGGGAGCAGTACTTC. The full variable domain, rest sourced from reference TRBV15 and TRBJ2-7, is DAMVIQNPRYQVTQFGKPVTLSCSQTLNHNVMYWYQQKSSQAPKLLFHYYDKDFNNEADTPDNFQSRRPNTSFCFLDIRSPGLGDTAMYLCATSRGVLGEQYFGPGTRLTVT.

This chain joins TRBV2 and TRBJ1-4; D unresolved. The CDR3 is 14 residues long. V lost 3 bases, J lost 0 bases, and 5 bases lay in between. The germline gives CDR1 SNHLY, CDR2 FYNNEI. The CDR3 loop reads CASSELTTNEKLFF. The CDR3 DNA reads TGTGCCAGCAGTGAGCTCACAACTAATGAAAAACTGTTTTTT.

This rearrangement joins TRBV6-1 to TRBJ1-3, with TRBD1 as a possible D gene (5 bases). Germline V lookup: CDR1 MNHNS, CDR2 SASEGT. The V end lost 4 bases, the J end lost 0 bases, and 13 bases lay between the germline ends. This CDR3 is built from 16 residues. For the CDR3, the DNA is TGTGCCAGCAGTGTGGGGGAGGGGTACTCTGGAAACACCATATATTTT. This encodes CASSVGEGYSGNTIYF.

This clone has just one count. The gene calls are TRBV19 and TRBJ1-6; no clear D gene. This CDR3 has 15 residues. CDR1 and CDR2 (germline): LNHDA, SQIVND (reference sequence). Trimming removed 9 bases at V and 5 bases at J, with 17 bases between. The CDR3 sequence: CASGRGVMDNSPLHF. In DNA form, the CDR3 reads TGTGCCAGCGGTCGGGGTGTAATGGATAATTCACCCCTCCACTTT. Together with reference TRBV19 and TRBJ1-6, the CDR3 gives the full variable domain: DGGITQSPKYLFRKEGQNVTLSCEQNLNHDAMYWYRQDPGQGLRLIYYSQIVNDFQKGDIAEGYSVSREKKESFPLTVTSAQKNPTAFYLCASGRGVMDNSPLHFGNGTRLTVT.

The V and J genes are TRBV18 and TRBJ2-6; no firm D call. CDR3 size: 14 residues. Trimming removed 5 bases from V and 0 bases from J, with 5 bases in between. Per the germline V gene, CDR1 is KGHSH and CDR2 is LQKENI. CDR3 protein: CASSEDSGANVLTF. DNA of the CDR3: TGTGCCAGCTCAGAGGACTCTGGGGCCAACGTCCTGACTTTC.

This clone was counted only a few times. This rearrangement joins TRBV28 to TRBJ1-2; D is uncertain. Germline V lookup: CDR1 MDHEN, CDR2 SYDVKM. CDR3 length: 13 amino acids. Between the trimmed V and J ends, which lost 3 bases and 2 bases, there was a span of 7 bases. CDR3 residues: CASSFESNYGYTF. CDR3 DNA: TGTGCCAGCAGTTTTGAGTCAAACTATGGCTACACCTTC.

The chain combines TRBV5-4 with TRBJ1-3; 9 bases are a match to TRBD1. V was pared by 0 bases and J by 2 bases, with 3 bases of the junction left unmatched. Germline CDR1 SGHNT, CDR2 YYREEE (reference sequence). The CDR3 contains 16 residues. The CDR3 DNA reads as TGTGCCAGCAGCTTGGGTCGGGACAGGGCTGGAAACACCATATATTTT. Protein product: CASSLGRDRAGNTIYF. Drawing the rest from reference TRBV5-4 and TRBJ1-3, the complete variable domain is ETGVTQSPTHLIKTRGQQVTLRCSSQSGHNTVSWYQQALGQGPQFIFQYYREEENGRGNFPPRFSGLQFPNYSSELNVNALELDDSALYLCASSLGRDRAGNTIYFGEGSWLTVV.

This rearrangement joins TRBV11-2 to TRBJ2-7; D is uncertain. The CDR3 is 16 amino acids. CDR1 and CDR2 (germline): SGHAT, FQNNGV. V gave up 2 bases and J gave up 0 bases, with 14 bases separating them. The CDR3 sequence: CASSLSPLGASYEQYF. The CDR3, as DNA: TGTGCCAGCAGCTTATCCCCTTTAGGAGCCTCCTACGAGCAGTACTTC.

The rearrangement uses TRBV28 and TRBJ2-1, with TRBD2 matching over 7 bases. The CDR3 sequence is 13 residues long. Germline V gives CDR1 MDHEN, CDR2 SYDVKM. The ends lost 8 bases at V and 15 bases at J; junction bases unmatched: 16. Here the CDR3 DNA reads TGTGCCAGCGGGGGAGGGGTTTTGAATAGTATGTTCTTC. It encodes CASGGGVLNSMFF. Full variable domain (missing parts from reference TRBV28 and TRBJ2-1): DVKVTQSSRYLVKRTGEKVFLECVQDMDHENMFWYRQDPGLGLRLIYFSYDVKMKEKGDIPEGYSVSREKKERFSLILESASTNQTSMYLCASGGGVLNSMFFGPGTRLTVL.

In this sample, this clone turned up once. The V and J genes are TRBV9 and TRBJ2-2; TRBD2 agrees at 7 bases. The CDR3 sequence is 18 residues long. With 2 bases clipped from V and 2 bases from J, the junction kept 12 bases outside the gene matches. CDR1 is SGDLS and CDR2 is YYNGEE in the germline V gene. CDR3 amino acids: CASSVGTITVINTGELFF. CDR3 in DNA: TGTGCCAGCAGCGTCGGGACTATTACGGTCATTAACACCGGGGAGCTGTTTTTT.

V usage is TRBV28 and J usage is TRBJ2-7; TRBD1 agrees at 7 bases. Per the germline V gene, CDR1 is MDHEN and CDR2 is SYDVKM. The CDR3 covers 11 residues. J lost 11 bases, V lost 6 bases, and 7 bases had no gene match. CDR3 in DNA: TGTGCCAGCAGAACACAGGGGTCGGAGTACTTC. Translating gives CASRTQGSEYF.

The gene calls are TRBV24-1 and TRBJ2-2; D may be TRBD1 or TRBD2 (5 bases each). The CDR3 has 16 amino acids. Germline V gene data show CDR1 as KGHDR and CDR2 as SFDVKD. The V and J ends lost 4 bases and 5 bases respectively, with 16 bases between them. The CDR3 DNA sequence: TGTGCCACCAGTGACGGGGCGAGAAGTTGGACCGGGGAGCTGTTTTTT. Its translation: CATSDGARSWTGELFF.

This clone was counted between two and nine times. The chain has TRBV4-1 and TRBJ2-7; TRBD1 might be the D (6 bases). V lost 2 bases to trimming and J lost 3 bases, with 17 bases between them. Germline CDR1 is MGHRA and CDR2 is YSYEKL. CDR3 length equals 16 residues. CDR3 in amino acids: CASSQRRTAENYEQYF. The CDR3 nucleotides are TGCGCCAGCAGCCAACGAAGGACAGCGGAGAACTACGAGCAGTACTTC.

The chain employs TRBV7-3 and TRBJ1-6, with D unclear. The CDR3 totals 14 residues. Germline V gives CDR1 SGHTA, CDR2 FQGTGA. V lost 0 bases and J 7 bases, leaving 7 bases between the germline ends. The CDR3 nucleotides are TGTGCCAGCAGCTTAACGCTTGGGAATTCACCCCTCCACTTT. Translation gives CASSLTLGNSPLHF.